Listed here are 23 T cell receptor beta chains from one sample, sequenced in a study of early T cells in non-severe SARS-CoV-2 infection. TCRdb independently ran MiXCR on the 5' RACE reads; one entry per CDR3 protein. The sample holds some 80,000 distinct CDR3 sequences; 12% to 15% are singletons and the top ten take about 1.4%. Sequencing was carried out using whole blood. These receptors came from an adult who was a healthcare worker with PCR-confirmed SARS-CoV-2 infection or an uninfected control (not recorded which).

The V gene is TRBV6-1, the J gene TRBJ1-1; tentative D call: TRBD1 (5 bases). Between the trimmed V and J ends, which lost 1 base and 6 bases, there was a span of 18 bases. Germline V gene sequence: CDR1 MNHNS, CDR2 SASEGT. The CDR3 has 16 residues. In nucleotides, the CDR3 is TGTGCCAGCAGTGAAGTATTTGGGACGGTCGGCCCTGAAGCTTTCTTT. This encodes CASSEVFGTVGPEAFF.

In its sample, this clonotype was seen a few times. The chain combines TRBV11-2 with TRBJ2-7; D is perhaps TRBD1 (6 bases). Trimming shortened V by 0 bases and J by 0 bases, and 12 bases separated the two germline ends. The CDR3 has 16 residues. In germline, CDR1 is SGHAT, CDR2 FQNNGV. The DNA of the CDR3 is TGTGCCAGCAGCTTAGAGGGGGCTTACATCTCCTACGAGCAGTACTTC. It yields the protein CASSLEGAYISYEQYF.

This clonotype occurred many times. The chain joins TRBV5-6 to TRBJ1-1; D is unresolved. Trimming shortened V by 2 bases and J by 8 bases, and 10 bases separated the two germline ends. Germline lookup yields CDR1 SGHDT and CDR2 YYEEEE. This CDR3 has 12 amino acids. CDR3 DNA sequence: TGTGCCAGCAGCTTACCAAGGGAAGAAGCTTTCTTT. Its translation: CASSLPREEAFF.

Note on this clonotype: One base away lies a much larger clone, so this may be a sequencing read error. The chain links TRBV12-3 or TRBV12-4 to TRBJ1-1; 9 nucleotides match TRBD1. The CDR3 runs 15 residues. Unmatched junction bases numbered 8, after V lost 6 bases and J lost 3 bases. DNA of the CDR3: TGTGCCAGCAGCCTTACAGGGGGCGTGGACACTGAAGCTTTCTTT. Translated: CASSLTGGVDTEAFF.

This clonotype was seen ten or more times. The conserved final phenylalanine or tryptophan is absent from the CDR3, which likely points to a read error. No DNA is shown, since the ends of the CDR3 on it are uncertain; the CDR3 is the one TCRdb lists. The CDR3 is CASSVGAGQSDDSQKHSVP. This chain links TRBV9 with TRBJ2-4; the D call in the table, TRBD1, was not verified against the DNA. Termini included, the CDR3 measures 19 amino acids. Germline CDR1 and CDR2: SGDLS and YYNGEE.

The table lists this clonotype with a few counts. V is TRBV6-5 and J is TRBJ2-7; TRBD2 aligns across 12 bases. The V gene's germline CDR1 is MNHEY and CDR2 SVGAGI. This CDR3 spans 15 amino acids. Trimming took 9 bases from V and 2 from J; bases not matched to a gene: 8. The CDR3 sequence: CASHPLAGGPYEQYF. DNA for the CDR3: TGTGCCAGTCATCCTCTAGCGGGGGGGCCCTACGAGCAGTACTTC.

This clonotype has at least ten counts. V gene TRBV5-1 combines with J gene TRBJ2-7; possibly TRBD1 for D (5 bases). The germline V gene has CDR1 SGHRS and CDR2 YFSETQ. CDR3 length: 13 residues. V lost 6 bases, J lost 2 bases, and 12 bases lay in between. The DNA of the CDR3 is TGCGCCAGCATCAGGGTGGCTACCTACGAGCAGTACTTC. The encoded protein is CASIRVATYEQYF. Drawing the rest from reference TRBV5-1 and TRBJ2-7, the complete variable domain is KAGVTQTPRYLIKTRGQQVTLSCSPISGHRSVSWYQQTPGQGLQFLFEYFSETQRNKGNFPGRFSGRQFSNSRSEMNVSTLELGDSALYLCASIRVATYEQYFGPGTRLTVT.

There are many counts of this clonotype. The chain links TRBV19 to TRBJ1-5; no clear D. Trimming pared 3 bases from V and 4 bases from J, leaving 10 bases between. The germline V gene encodes CDR1 LNHDA and CDR2 SQIVND (reference sequence). This CDR3 spans 14 amino acids. CDR3 sequence reads: CASSIEDLNQPQHF. The CDR3 DNA follows: TGTGCCAGTAGTATTGAGGACCTTAATCAGCCCCAGCATTTT.

This clonotype was detected only a few times. Since a much larger clone is just one base distant, this may be a read error. The chain couples TRBV21-1 to TRBJ1-6. TRBV21-1 is a pseudogene locus. The CDR3 extends over 14 amino acids. DNA of the CDR3: TGTGCCAGCAAGTCCCTCTCCTATAATTCATCCCTCCACTTT. This codes for CASKSLSYNSSLHF.

This clonotype was observed at least ten times. The chain joins TRBV10-3 to TRBJ2-7, with a weak D call TRBD1 (6 bases). Germline CDR1 is ENHRY and CDR2 is SYGVKD. The CDR3 covers 12 residues. Trimming took off 3 bases at V and 3 bases at J, with 6 bases between the two ends. The CDR3 loop reads CAISEQGYEQYF. CDR3 in DNA: TGTGCCATCAGTGAACAGGGCTACGAGCAGTACTTC.

The chain carries TRBV13 and TRBJ2-2, with no clear D. CDR3 size: 13 residues. CDR1 is PRHDT and CDR2 is FYEKMQ in the germline V gene (reference sequence). Trimming removed 0 bases from V and 7 bases from J, with 6 bases in between. The CDR3 spells CASSLGPSGELFF. CDR3 sequence (DNA): TGTGCCAGCAGCTTAGGACCGAGCGGGGAGCTGTTTTTT.

This clonotype was found many times. The chain recombines TRBV3-1 with TRBJ1-2; 10 bases agree with TRBD1. The CDR3 contains 14 residues. Losses at the gene ends were 3 bases for V and 6 bases for J; bases not matched to a gene: 4. Germline V lookup: CDR1 LGHDT, CDR2 YNNKEL (reference sequence). The CDR3: CASSQGQGRNGYTF. CDR3 nucleotide sequence: TGTGCCAGCAGCCAGGGACAGGGGAGAAATGGCTACACCTTC.

This clonotype turned up a few times. This sequence joins TRBV5-4 and TRBJ2-2; D is possibly TRBD1 (6 bases). Germline CDR1 and CDR2: SGHNT and YYREEE (reference sequence). V was trimmed by 0 bases and J by 0 bases, leaving 15 bases between them. This CDR3 has 18 amino acids. This CDR3 reads CASSLVGDRFANTGELFF. DNA for the CDR3: TGTGCCAGCAGCTTGGTAGGCGACAGGTTTGCGAACACCGGGGAGCTGTTTTTT.

Of note for this clonotype: A much larger clone is a single base away; this may be a read error. The chain joins TRBV6-6 to TRBJ2-4, with D perhaps TRBD2 (6 bases). The CDR3 totals 15 residues. Germline CDR1 and CDR2: MNHNY and SVGAGI (reference sequence). The CDR3: CASTGREVAKNIQCF. CDR3 nucleotides: TGTGCCAGCACGGGCAGGGAGGTAGCCAAAAACATTCAGTGCTTC.

The chain employs TRBV18 and TRBJ2-7, with 7 bases matching TRBD1. Germline lookup yields CDR1 KGHSH and CDR2 LQKENI. V shed 1 base, J shed 1 base, and the junction held 7 bases outside the gene matches. The CDR3 spans 16 residues. The CDR3 reads CASSPRDGRGSYEQYF. The DNA of the CDR3 is TGTGCCAGCTCACCACGGGACGGCAGGGGGTCCTACGAGCAGTACTTC.

This clonotype was found many times. The rearrangement uses TRBV27 and TRBJ1-5, with D possibly being TRBD1 (5 bases). V shed 3 bases and J shed 1 base, with 7 bases lying between them. Per the germline V gene, CDR1 is MNHEY and CDR2 is SMNVEV (reference sequence). The CDR3 consists of 14 residues. The CDR3 coding sequence is TGTGCCAGCAGTTTCTGGGGGAGCAATCAGCCCCAGCATTTT. It translates to CASSFWGSNQPQHF.

The chain uses TRBV6-5 and TRBJ2-1; D is perhaps TRBD1 or TRBD2 (5 bases each). The CDR3 has 17 residues. Germline assignment: CDR1 MNHEY and CDR2 SVGAGI. V lost 2 bases and J lost 0, with 14 bases in between. The CDR3 reads CASSYARGWGSYNEQFF. CDR3 nucleotides: TGTGCCAGCAGTTACGCCCGGGGCTGGGGCTCCTACAATGAGCAGTTCTTC.

This clonotype was seen at least ten times. V and J are TRBV27 and TRBJ1-1; possible D gene TRBD1, 5 bases. V lost 8 bases and J 0 bases, leaving 19 bases between the germline ends. This CDR3 region has 16 residues. CDR1 and CDR2 from the germline V gene are MNHEY and SMNVEV (reference sequence). The CDR3 loop reads CASFSRQGGLNTEAFF. The CDR3 bases are TGTGCCAGCTTTAGTCGGCAGGGAGGGTTGAACACTGAAGCTTTCTTT.

The table lists this clonotype with many counts. The chain employs TRBV7-2 and TRBJ1-2; D uncertain. The CDR3 contains 13 residues. Germline CDR1 is SGHTA and CDR2 is FQGNSA. The ends were cut back, 2 bases at V and 4 bases at J, with 8 bases in the middle. The chain's CDR3 is CASSLFDGYGYTF. CDR3 nucleotides: TGTGCCAGCAGCTTATTTGACGGCTATGGCTACACCTTC.

The rearrangement uses TRBV19 and TRBJ1-1; 7 bases map to TRBD1. The length of the CDR3 is 13 residues. With V trimmed by 8 bases and J by 1 base, 4 bases remained unmatched. Germline values: CDR1 LNHDA, CDR2 SQIVND (reference sequence). CDR3 in DNA: TGTGCCAGTCGAACAGGGGAGAACACTGAAGCTTTCTTT. Protein: CASRTGENTEAFF.

A few counts support this clonotype. The chain joins TRBV28 to TRBJ2-3, with D tentatively TRBD1 or TRBD2 (5 bases each). The CDR3 loop spans 14 amino acids. CDR1 and CDR2 from the germline V gene are MDHEN and SYDVKM. V shed 5 bases and J shed 9 bases, with 18 bases lying between them. The CDR3 is CASSPPGQIPTQYF. In DNA form, the CDR3 reads TGTGCCAGCAGTCCCCCGGGGCAGATCCCAACGCAGTATTTT.

A few counts support this clonotype. The CDR3 reads CASSQPLNTEAFF. The CDR3 region has the DNA TGTGCCAGCAGTCAGCCTCTCAACACTGAAGCTTTCTTT. The rearrangement uses TRBV27 and TRBJ1-1; D remains unclear. V lost 5 bases, J lost 2 bases, and 9 bases lay in between. The CDR3 length is 13 residues. Germline loops: CDR1 MNHEY, CDR2 SMNVEV (reference sequence).

This chain uses TRBV4-3 with TRBJ1-1; possibly TRBD1 for D (5 bases). V was cut by 0 bases and J by 4 bases, with 18 bases left in between. The CDR3 spans 17 residues. The germline CDR1 and CDR2 sequences are LGHNA and YSLEER. CDR3 in DNA: TGCGCCAGCAGCCAAGATCTTAGGGGCTCCTGGGGCACTGAAGCTTTCTTT. It codes for CASSQDLRGSWGTEAFF.